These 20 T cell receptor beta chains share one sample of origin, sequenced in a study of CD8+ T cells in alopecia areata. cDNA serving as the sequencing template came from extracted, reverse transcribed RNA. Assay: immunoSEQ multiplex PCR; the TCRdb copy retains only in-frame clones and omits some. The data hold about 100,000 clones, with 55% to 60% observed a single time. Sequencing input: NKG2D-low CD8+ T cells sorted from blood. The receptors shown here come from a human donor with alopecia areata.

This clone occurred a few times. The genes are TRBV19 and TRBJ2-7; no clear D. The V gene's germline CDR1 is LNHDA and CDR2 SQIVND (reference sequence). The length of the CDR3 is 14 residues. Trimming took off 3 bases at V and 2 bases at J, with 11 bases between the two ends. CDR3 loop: CASSILGPPYEQYF. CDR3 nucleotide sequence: TGTGCCAGTAGTATTTTAGGGCCGCCCTACGAGCAGTACTTC.

The CDR3 nucleotides are TGCGCCAGCAGCCAAGAACCGGGGAACTATGGCTACACCTTC. Translating gives CASSQEPGNYGYTF. The rearrangement uses TRBV4-1 and TRBJ1-2, with unresolved D. The germline gives CDR1 MGHRA, CDR2 YSYEKL. The CDR3 is 14 residues long. With 0 bases removed from V and 2 bases from J, the gap between germline ends came to 7 bases.

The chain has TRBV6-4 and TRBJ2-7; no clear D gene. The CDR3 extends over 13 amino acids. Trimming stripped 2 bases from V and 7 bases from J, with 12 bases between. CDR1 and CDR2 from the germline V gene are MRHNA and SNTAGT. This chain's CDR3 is CASSDRALGEQYF. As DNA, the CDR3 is TGTGCCAGCAGTGACAGGGCCCTCGGGGAGCAGTACTTC.

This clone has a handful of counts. CDR3 coding DNA: TGTGCCAGCAGCTCCGGGACTAGCAGCGAGCAGTACTTC. This encodes CASSSGTSSEQYF. J is TRBJ2-7 and V is TRBV7-6, with TRBD2 matching over 9 bases. In germline, CDR1 is SGHVS, CDR2 FNYEAQ. The V segment lost 4 bases and the J segment 6 bases; nucleotides outside the gene matches: 4. This CDR3 contains 13 residues.

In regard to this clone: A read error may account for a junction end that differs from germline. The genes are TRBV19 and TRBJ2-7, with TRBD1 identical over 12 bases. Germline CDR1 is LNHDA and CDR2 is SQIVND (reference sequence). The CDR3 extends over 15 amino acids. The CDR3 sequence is CASSNRDRGHYEQYF. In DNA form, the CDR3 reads TGTGCCAGCAGTAACCGGGACAGGGGGCACTACGAGCAGTACTTC.

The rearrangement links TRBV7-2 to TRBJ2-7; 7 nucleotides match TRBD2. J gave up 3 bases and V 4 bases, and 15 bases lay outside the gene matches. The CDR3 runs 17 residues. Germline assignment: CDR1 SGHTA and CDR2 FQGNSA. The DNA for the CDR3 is TGTGCCAGCAGCTCCCCAGGTCGAGCGGGAAACCTCTACGAGCAGTACTTC. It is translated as CASSSPGRAGNLYEQYF.

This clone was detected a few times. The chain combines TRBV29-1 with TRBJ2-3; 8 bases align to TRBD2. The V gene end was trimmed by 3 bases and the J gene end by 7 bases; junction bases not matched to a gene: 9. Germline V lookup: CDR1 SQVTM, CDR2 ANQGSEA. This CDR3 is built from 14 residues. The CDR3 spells CSVEDGRDGNTQYF. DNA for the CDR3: TGCAGCGTTGAGGACGGGAGGGATGGGAATACGCAGTATTTT.

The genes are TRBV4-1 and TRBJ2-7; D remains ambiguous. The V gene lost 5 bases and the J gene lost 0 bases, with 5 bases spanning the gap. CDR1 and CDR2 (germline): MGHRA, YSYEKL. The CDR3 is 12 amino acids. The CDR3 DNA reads TGCGCCAGCAGCGGCGTCTCCTACGAGCAGTACTTC. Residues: CASSGVSYEQYF.

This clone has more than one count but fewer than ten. The CDR3 protein is CASSPLEGSFETQYF. CDR3 nucleotides: TGTGCCAGCAGCCCTCTCGAGGGTTCCTTTGAGACCCAGTACTTC. V gene TRBV6-5 combines with J gene TRBJ2-5, with D maybe TRBD2 (5 bases). V lost 6 bases to trimming and J lost 5 bases, with 19 bases between them. The CDR3 has 15 residues. Germline loops: CDR1 MNHEY, CDR2 SVGAGI.

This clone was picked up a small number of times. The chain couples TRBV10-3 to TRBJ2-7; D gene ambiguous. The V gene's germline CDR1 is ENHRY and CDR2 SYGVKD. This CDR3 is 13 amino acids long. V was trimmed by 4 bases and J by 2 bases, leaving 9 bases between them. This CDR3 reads CAISVGHTYEQYF. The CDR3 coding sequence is TGTGCCATCAGTGTCGGCCACACCTACGAGCAGTACTTC.

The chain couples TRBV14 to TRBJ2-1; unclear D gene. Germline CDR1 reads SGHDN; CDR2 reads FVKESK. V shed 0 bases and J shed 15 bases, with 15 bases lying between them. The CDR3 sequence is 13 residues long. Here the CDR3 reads CASSQDPSGYPFF. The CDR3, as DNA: TGTGCCAGCAGCCAAGACCCCTCGGGCTATCCGTTCTTC.

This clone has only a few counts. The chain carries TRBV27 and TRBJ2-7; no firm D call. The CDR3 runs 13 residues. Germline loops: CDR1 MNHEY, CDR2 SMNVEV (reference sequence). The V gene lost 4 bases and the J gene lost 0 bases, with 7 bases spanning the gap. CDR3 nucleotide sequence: TGTGCCAGCAGTTCCCTTGCCTCCTACGAGCAGTACTTC. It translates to CASSSLASYEQYF.

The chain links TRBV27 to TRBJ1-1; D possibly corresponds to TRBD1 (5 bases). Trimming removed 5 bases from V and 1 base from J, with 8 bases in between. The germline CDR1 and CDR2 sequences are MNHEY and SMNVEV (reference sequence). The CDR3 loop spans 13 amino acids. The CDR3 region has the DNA TGTGCCAGCAGTGTAACAGGGAACACTGAAGCTTTCTTT. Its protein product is CASSVTGNTEAFF.

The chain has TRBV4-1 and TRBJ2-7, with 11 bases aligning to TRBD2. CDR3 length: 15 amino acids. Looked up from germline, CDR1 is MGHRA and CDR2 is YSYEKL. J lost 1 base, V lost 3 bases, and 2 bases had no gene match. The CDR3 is CASSHRLAGSYEQYF. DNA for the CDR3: TGCGCCAGCAGCCACCGACTAGCGGGGTCCTACGAGCAGTACTTC.

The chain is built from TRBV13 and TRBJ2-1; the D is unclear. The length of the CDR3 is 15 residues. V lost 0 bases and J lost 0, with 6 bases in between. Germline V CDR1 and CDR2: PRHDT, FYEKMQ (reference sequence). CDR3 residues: CASSLGQSSYNEQFF. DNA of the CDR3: TGTGCCAGCAGCTTAGGACAGAGCTCCTACAATGAGCAGTTCTTC.

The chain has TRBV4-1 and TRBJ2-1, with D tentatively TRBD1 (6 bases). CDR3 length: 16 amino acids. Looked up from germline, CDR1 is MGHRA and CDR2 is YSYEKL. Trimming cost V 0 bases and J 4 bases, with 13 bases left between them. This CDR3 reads CASSQDLTGTYNEQFF. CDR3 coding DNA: TGCGCCAGCAGCCAAGATCTTACAGGGACGTACAATGAGCAGTTCTTC.

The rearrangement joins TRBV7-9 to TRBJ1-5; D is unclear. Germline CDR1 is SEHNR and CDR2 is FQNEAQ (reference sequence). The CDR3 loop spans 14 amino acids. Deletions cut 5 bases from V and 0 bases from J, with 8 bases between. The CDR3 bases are TGTGCCAGCAGCCCCTTGGGTAGCAATCAGCCCCAGCATTTT. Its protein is CASSPLGSNQPQHF.

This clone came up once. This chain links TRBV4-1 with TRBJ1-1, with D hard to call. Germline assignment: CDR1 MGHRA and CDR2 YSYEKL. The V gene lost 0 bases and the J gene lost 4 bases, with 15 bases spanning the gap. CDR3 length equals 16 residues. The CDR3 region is CASSQDYPEERTEAFF. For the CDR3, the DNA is TGCGCCAGCAGCCAAGATTACCCAGAAGAACGCACTGAAGCTTTCTTT.

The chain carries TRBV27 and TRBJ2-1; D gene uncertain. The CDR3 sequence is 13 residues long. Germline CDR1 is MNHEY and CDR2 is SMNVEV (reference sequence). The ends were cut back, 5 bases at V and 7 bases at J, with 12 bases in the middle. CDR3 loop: CASSPVARNEQFF. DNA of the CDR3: TGTGCCAGCAGTCCAGTTGCGAGAAATGAGCAGTTCTTC.

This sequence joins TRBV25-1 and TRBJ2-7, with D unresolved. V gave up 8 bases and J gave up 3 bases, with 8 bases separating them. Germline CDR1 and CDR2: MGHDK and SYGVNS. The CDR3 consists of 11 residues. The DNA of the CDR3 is TGTGCCAGCGGCTTAAACTACGAGCAGTACTTC. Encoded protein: CASGLNYEQYF.